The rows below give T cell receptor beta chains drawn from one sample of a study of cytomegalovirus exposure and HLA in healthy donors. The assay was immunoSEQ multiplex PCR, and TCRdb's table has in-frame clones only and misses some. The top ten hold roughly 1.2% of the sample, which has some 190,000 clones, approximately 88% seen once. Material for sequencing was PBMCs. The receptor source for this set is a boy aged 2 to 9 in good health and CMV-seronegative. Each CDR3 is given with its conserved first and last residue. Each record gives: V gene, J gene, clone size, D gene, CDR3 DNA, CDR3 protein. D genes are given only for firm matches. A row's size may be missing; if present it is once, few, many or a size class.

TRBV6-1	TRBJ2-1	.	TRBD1	TGTGCCAGCAGTGGGACAGGGGGCACCTACAATGAGCAGTTCTTC	CASSGTGGTYNEQFF
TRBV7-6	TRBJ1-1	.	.	TGTGCCAGCAGCTTATTTACTAGGGATCAATGGTTCACTGAAGCTTTCTTT	CASSLFTRDQWFTEAFF
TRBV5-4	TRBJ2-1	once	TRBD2	TGTGCCAGCAGCTCGACTAGCGGGAGTTACAATGAGCAGTTCTTC	CASSSTSGSYNEQFF
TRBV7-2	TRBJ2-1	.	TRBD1	TGTGCCAGCAGCCGGGACAGCTCCTACAATGAGCAGTTCTTC	CASSRDSSYNEQFF
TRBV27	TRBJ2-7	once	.	TGTGCCAGCAGTTATCAGGCCCTTCCCTACGAGCAGTACTTC	CASSYQALPYEQYF
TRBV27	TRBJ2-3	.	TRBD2	TGTGCCAGCAGTTTTAGTTGGTGGGGACTAGCCAGAGATACGCAGTATTTT	CASSFSWWGLARDTQYF
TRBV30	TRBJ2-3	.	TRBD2	TGTGCCTGGAGTGTAAGTCGGACGGGAGGGGCAGATACGCAGTATTTT	CAWSVSRTGGADTQYF
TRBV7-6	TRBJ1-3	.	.	TGTGCCAGCAGCCCGACAGCTGGAAACACCATATATTTT	CASSPTAGNTIYF
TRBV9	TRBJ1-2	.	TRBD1	TGTGCCAGCAGCGGCCTACCACAGGGGAACTATGGCTACACCTTC	CASSGLPQGNYGYTF
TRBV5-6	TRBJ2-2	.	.	TGTGCCAGCAGCCTTGTGGAGGCCGGGGAGCTGTTTTTT	CASSLVEAGELFF
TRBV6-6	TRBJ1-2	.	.	TGTGCCAGCAGCGTAAGACAGTTAATAACGCCCTATGGCTACACCTTC	CASSVRQLITPYGYTF
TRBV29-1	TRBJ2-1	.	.	TGCAGCGTCCCCAAGGGGGTGGGGGCGACCTCCTACAATGAGCAGTTCTTC	CSVPKGVGATSYNEQFF
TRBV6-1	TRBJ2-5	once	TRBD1	TGTGCCAGCAGGAACTCCGACAGGGTGGGGACCCAGTACTTC	CASRNSDRVGTQYF
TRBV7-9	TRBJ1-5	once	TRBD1	TGTGCCAGCAGCTTGGACAGGGGAATTAGCAATCAGCCCCAGCATTTT	CASSLDRGISNQPQHF
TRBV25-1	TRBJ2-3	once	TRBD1	TGTGCCAGTTCCAAGCGAAGCGGACAGGGGGCAGATACGCAGTATTTT	CASSKRSGQGADTQYF
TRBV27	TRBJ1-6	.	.	TGTGCCAGCCGGTTAGATAATTCACCCCTCCACTTT	CASRLDNSPLHF
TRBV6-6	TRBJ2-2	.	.	TGTGCCAGCAGTAGAGGGGGAAACACCGGGGAGCTGTTTTTT	CASSRGGNTGELFF
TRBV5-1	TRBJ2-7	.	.	TGCGCCAGCAGCTTGGACGCGGGATACTACGAGCAGTACTTC	CASSLDAGYYEQYF
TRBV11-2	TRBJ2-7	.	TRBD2	TGTGCCAGCAGGGCGGGACTAGGGTACGAGCAGTACTTC	CASRAGLGYEQYF
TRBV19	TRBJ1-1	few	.	TGTGCCAGTAGCCCACAGGGGAACACTGAAGCTTTCTTT	CASSPQGNTEAFF
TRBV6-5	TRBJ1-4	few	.	TGTGCCAGCAGCGAGCGAGGTGAAAAACTGTTTTTT	CASSERGEKLFF
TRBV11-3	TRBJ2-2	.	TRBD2	TGTGCCAGCAGCCCGAGGACTAGCGGGGCGGAATGGCACGGGGAGCTGTTTTTT	CASSPRTSGAEWHGELFF
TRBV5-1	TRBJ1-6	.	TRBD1	TGCGCCAGCAGCCCGGTCGGACAGGGTAATTCACCCCTCCACTTT	CASSPVGQGNSPLHF
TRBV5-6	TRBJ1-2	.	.	TGTGCCAGCAGGACTCGGGGAGCGGGGGGCTACACCTTC	CASRTRGAGGYTF
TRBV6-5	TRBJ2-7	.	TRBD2	TGTGCCATACGGACTAGCGGAACCTACGAGCAGTACTTC	CAIRTSGTYEQYF
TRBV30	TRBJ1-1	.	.	TGTGCCTGGAGTGTATCGACAGGTATGAACACTGAAGCTTTCTTT	CAWSVSTGMNTEAFF
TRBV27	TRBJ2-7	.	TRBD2	TGTGCCAGCAGTCCGACTAGCCCCCGGTATACAGACGAGCAGTACTTC	CASSPTSPRYTDEQYF